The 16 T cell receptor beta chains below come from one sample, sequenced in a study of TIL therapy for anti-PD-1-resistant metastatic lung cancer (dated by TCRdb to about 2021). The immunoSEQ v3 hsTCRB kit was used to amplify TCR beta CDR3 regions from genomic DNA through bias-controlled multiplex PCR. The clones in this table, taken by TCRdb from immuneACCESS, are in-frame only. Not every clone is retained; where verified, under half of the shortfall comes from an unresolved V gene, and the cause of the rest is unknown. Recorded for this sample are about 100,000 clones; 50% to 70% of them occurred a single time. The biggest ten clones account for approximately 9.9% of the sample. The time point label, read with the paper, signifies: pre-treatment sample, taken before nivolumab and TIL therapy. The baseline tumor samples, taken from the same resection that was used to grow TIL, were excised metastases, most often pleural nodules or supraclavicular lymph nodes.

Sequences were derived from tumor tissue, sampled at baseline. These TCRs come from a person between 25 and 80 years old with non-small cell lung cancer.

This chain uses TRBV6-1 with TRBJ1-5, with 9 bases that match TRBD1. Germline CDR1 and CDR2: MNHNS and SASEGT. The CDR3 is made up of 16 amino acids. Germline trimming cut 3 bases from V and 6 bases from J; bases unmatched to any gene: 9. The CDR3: CASSEDRGAGAQPQHF. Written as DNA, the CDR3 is TGTGCCAGCAGTGAGGACAGGGGCGCCGGGGCTCAGCCCCAGCATTTT.

CDR3 sequence: CASSPRTPQETQYF. The CDR3 bases are TGTGCCAGCAGCCCAAGGACACCCCAAGAGACCCAGTACTTC. The chain employs TRBV28 and TRBJ2-5; D is perhaps TRBD1 (5 bases). CDR1 is MDHEN, CDR2 SYDVKM, per germline. Trimming shortened V by 6 bases and J by 1 base, and 12 bases separated the two germline ends. This CDR3 has 14 residues.

The CDR3 DNA sequence: TGTGCCAGCAGACAGGGAAGTAGGGAGACCCAGTACTTC. It is translated as CASRQGSRETQYF. The chain is built from TRBV6-5 and TRBJ2-5; the D gene is possibly TRBD1 (6 bases). The CDR3 covers 13 residues. CDR1 and CDR2 from the germline V gene are MNHEY and SVGAGI. The V end was cut by 6 bases, the J end by 5 bases, with 13 bases between.

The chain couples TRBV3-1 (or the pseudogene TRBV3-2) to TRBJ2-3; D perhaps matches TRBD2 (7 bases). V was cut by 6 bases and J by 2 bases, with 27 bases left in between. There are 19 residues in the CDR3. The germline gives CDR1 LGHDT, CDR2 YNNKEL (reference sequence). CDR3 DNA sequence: TGTGCCAGCAGTGCAAGGGCATTAGGGGGGGGGAGTCACACAGATACGCAGTATTTT. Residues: CASSARALGGGSHTDTQYF.

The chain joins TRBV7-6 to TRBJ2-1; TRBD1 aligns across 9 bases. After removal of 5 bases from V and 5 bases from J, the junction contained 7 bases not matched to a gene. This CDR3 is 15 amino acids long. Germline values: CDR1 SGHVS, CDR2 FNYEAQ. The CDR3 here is CASSPKRTGDNEQFF. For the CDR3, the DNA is TGTGCCAGCAGCCCGAAGAGGACAGGGGACAATGAGCAGTTCTTC.

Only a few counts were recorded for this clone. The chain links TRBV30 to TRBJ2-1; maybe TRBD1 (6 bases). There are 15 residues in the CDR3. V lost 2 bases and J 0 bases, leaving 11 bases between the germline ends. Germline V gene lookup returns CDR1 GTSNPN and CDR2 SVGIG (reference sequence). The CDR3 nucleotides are TGTGCCTGGAGTCGTGGACAGAGCTCCTACAATGAGCAGTTCTTC. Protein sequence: CAWSRGQSSYNEQFF.

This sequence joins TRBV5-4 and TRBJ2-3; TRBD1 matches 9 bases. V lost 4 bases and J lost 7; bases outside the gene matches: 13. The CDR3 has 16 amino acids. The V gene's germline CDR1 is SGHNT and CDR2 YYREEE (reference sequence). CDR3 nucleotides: TGTGCCAGCAGCGGGGCGGGGGACAGGGCTTTAAATACGCAGTATTTT. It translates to CASSGAGDRALNTQYF.

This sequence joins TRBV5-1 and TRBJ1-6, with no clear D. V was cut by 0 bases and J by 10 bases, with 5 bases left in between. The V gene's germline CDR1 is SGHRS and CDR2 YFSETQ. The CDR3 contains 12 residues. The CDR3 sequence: CASSLENSPLHF. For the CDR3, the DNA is TGCGCCAGCAGCTTGGAGAACTCACCCCTCCACTTT.

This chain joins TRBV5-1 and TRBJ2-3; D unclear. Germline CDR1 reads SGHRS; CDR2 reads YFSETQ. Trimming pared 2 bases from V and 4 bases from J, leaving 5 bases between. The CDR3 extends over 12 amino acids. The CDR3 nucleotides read TGCGCCAGCAGCTTTTCGTCAGATACGCAGTATTTT. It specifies CASSFSSDTQYF.

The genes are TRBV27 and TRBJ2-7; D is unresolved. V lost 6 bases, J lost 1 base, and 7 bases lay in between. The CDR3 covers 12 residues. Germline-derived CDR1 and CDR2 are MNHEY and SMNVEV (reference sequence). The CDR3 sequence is CASRRGSYEQYF. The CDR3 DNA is TGTGCCAGCAGACGTGGGTCCTACGAGCAGTACTTC.

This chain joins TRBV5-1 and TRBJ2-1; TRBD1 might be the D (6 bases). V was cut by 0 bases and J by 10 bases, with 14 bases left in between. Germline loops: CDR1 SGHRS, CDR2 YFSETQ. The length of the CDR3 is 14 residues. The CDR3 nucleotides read TGCGCCAGCAGCTTGGGTACAGGGCATGACGAGCAGTTCTTC. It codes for CASSLGTGHDEQFF.

The CDR3, as DNA: TGTGCCAGCACCTCCATGGGAGACCAGTACTTC. It yields the protein CASTSMGDQYF. The V call is TRBV7-9, the J call TRBJ2-5, with D possibly TRBD2 on 5 matching bases. CDR1 is SEHNR and CDR2 is FQNEAQ in the germline V gene (reference sequence). V lost 7 bases to trimming and J lost 10 bases, with 13 bases between them. The CDR3 is made up of 11 amino acids.

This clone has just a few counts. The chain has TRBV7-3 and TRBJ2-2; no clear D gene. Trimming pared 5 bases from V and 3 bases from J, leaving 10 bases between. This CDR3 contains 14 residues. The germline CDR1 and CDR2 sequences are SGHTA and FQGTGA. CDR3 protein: CASSPRRDTGELFF. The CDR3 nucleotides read TGTGCCAGCAGCCCCCGACGAGACACCGGGGAGCTGTTTTTT.

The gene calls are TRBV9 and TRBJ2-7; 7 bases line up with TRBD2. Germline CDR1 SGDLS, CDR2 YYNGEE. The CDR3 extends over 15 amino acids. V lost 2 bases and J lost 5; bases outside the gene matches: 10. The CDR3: CASSVGGLPGHEQYF. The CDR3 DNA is TGTGCCAGCAGCGTTGGGGGACTACCGGGGCACGAGCAGTACTTC. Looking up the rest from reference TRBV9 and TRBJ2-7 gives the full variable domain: DSGVTQTPKHLITATGQRVTLRCSPRSGDLSVYWYQQSLDQGLQFLIQYYNGEERAKGNILERFSAQQFPDLHSELNLSSLELGDSALYFCASSVGGLPGHEQYFGPGTRLTVT.

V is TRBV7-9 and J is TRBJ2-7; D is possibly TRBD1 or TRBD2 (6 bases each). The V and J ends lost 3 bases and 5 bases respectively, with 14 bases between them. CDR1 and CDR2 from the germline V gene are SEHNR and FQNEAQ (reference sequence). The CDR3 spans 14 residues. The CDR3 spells CASSLGGSSNEQYF. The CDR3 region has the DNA TGTGCCAGCAGCTTGGGGGGCAGTTCCAACGAGCAGTACTTC.

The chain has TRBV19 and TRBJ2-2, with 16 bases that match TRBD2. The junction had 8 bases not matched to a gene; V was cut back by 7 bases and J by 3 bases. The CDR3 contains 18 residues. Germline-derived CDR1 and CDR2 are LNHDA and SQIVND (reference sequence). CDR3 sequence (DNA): TGTGCCAGTAAGCCGGGACTAGCGGGGGGGCAGGACACCGGGGAGCTGTTTTTT. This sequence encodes CASKPGLAGGQDTGELFF.